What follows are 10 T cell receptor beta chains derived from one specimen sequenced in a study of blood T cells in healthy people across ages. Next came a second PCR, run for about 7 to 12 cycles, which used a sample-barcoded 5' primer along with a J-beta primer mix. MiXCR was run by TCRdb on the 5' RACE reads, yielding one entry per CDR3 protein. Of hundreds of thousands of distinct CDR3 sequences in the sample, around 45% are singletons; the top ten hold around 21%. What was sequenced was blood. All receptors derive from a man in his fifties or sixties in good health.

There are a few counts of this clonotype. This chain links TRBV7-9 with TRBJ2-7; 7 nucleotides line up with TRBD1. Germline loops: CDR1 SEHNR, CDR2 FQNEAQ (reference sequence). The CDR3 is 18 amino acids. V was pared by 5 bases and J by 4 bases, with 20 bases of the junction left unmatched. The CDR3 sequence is CASSTTIRTGIRIYEQYF. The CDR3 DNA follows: TGTGCCAGCAGCACCACGATAAGGACAGGAATAAGGATTTACGAGCAGTACTTC.

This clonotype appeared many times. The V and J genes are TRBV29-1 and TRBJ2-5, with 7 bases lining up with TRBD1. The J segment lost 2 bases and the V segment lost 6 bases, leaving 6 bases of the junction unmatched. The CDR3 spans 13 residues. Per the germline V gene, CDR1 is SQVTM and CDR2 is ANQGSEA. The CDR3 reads CSVIRTGQETQYF. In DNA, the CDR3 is TGCAGCGTCATACGGACAGGACAAGAGACCCAGTACTTC.

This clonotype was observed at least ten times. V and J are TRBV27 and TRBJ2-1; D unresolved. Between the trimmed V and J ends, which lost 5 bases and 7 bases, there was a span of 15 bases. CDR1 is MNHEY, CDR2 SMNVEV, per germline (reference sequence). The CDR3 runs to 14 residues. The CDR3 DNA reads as TGTGCCAGCAGTCCTCCCTCTCCCAGTAATGAGCAGTTCTTC. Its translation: CASSPPSPSNEQFF.

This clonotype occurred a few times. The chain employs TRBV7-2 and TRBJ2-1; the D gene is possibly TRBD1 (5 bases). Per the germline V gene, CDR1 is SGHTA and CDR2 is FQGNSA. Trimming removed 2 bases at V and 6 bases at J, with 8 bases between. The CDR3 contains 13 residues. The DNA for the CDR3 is TGTGCCAGCAGCTTACCAGGGCGCAATGAGCAGTTCTTC. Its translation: CASSLPGRNEQFF.

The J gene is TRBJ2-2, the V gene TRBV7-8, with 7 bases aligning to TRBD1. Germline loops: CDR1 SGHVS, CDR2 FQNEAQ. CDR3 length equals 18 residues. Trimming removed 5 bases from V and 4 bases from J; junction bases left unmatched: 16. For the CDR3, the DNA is TGTGCCAGCAGCCCGATTACAGGGGTGGGCGATGGCACCGGGGAGCTGTTTTTT. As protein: CASSPITGVGDGTGELFF.

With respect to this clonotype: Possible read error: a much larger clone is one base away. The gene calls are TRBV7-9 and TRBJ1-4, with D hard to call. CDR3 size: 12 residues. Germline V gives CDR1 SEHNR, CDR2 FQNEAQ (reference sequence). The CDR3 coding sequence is TGTGTCAGCAGCTTAAATATTGAAAAACTGTTTTTT. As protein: CVSSLNIEKLFF.

CDR3 amino acids: CASTPFRGAEQFF. As DNA, the CDR3 is TGTGCCAGCACACCCTTCCGGGGGGCTGAGCAGTTCTTC. The V gene is TRBV3-1, the J gene TRBJ2-1; TRBD2 is a possible D gene (7 bases). V was pared by 7 bases and J by 9 bases, with 16 bases between. This CDR3 region has 13 residues. The germline V gene encodes CDR1 LGHDT and CDR2 YNNKEL (reference sequence).

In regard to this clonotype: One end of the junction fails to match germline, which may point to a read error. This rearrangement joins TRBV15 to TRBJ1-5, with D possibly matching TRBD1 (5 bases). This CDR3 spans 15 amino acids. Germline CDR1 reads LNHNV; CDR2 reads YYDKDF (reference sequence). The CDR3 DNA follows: TGTGCCACCAGCAGAGATCCAGGGAGCAACCAGCCCCAGCATTTT. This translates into CATSRDPGSNQPQHF.

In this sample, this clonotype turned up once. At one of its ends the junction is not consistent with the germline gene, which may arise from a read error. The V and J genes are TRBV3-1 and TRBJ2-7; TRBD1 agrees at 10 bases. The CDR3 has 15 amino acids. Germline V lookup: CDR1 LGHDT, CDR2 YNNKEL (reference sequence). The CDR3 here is CANSSPGQGNYEQYF. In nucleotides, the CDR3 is TGTGCCAACAGCTCCCCGGGACAGGGGAACTACGAGCAGTACTTC.

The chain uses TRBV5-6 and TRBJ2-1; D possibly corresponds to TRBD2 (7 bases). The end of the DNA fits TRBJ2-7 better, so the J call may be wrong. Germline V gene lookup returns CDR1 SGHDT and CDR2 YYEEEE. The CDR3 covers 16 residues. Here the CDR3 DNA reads TGTGCCAGCAGCCGGGGAGGGGGAAACTCCTACAATGAGCAGTACTTC. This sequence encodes CASSRGGGNSYNEQYF.